Shown below are 25 T cell receptor beta chains from a single sample sequenced in a study of cytomegalovirus exposure and HLA in healthy donors. With 60 Vbeta and 13 Jbeta primers, the PCR was carried out. TCRdb's copy holds only in-frame clones and misses some; the assay was immunoSEQ multiplex PCR. There are 210,000 or so clones in the sample; roughly 73% occur only once, and around 0.45% lies in the top ten. The sample taken for sequencing was PBMCs. These TCRs come from a boy younger than 18 in good health and CMV-seronegative.

The chain couples TRBV18 to TRBJ2-3, with D hard to call. CDR3 length: 16 amino acids. V lost 2 bases and J 2 bases, leaving 14 bases between the germline ends. The germline V gene encodes CDR1 KGHSH and CDR2 LQKENI. The CDR3 region has the DNA TGTGCCAGCTCACCAACTCCGATTGGAGACACAGATACGCAGTATTTT. Its translation is CASSPTPIGDTDTQYF.

The chain combines TRBV4-1 with TRBJ1-1, with TRBD1 matching 7 bases. The CDR3 loop spans 18 amino acids. J gave up 2 bases and V 1 base, and 13 bases lay outside the gene matches. Germline V gene lookup returns CDR1 MGHRA and CDR2 YSYEKL. The CDR3 coding sequence is TGCGCCAGCAGCCAAGTCGAATCCACCGACAGGGTAAACACTGAAGCTTTCTTT. Protein sequence: CASSQVESTDRVNTEAFF.

The V gene is TRBV27, the J gene TRBJ1-3, with a tentative D call TRBD1 (6 bases). Germline values: CDR1 MNHEY, CDR2 SMNVEV (reference sequence). This CDR3 comprises 15 residues. V was trimmed by 2 bases and J by 4 bases, leaving 12 bases between them. In nucleotides, the CDR3 is TGTGCCAGCAGTTTAGGGACCGACAGGGGAAACACCATATATTTT. It codes for CASSLGTDRGNTIYF.

J is TRBJ1-4 and V is TRBV4-2, with 9 bases aligning to TRBD1. The CDR3 consists of 18 residues. The V segment lost 4 bases and the J segment 2 bases; nucleotides outside the gene matches: 11. Germline CDR1 reads LGHNA; CDR2 reads YNFKEQ. CDR3 loop: CASSRQTTGGYTNEKLFF. As DNA, the CDR3 is TGTGCCAGCAGCCGTCAGACGACAGGGGGATATACTAATGAAAAACTGTTTTTT.

The gene calls are TRBV30 and TRBJ1-5; TRBD1 is a possible D gene (5 bases). The CDR3 is 17 amino acids. Germline V gives CDR1 GTSNPN, CDR2 SVGIG (reference sequence). V lost 0 bases and J lost 10, with 25 bases in between. Here the CDR3 DNA reads TGTGCCTGGAGTGTACCTTGGCGAGCAGGGAAGGTCGAACCCCAGCATTTT. Its protein is CAWSVPWRAGKVEPQHF.

This chain's CDR3 is CASSPPDSRKTQYF. The CDR3 coding sequence is TGTGCCAGCAGTCCACCGGACAGCAGAAAGACCCAGTACTTC. V is TRBV27 and J is TRBJ2-5, with D maybe TRBD1 (6 bases). Germline loops: CDR1 MNHEY, CDR2 SMNVEV (reference sequence). Trimming cost V 5 bases and J 6 bases, with 16 bases left between them. CDR3 length equals 14 residues.

In the case of this clone: The DNA is left out, because the CDR3 cannot be placed on it with certainty; the CDR3 is given as TCRdb lists it. The chain uses TRBV7-2 and TRBJ2-2; the table's D gene call, TRBD2, was not cross checked with the DNA. Germline CDR1 is SGHTA and CDR2 is FQGNSA. With termini counted, the CDR3 has 15 amino acids. The CDR3 sequence is CASSLERVRFGELFF.

The chain carries TRBV7-2 and TRBJ1-2; 8 bases agree with TRBD1. After removal of 6 bases from V and 3 bases from J, the junction contained 6 bases not matched to a gene. The germline V gene encodes CDR1 SGHTA and CDR2 FQGNSA. The length of the CDR3 is 14 residues. The CDR3 DNA sequence: TGTGCCAGCAGTAACCAGGGGGCCCACTATGGCTACACCTTC. It translates to CASSNQGAHYGYTF.

The genes are TRBV5-1 and TRBJ2-7; maybe TRBD1 (5 bases). CDR1 and CDR2 (germline): SGHRS, YFSETQ. The CDR3 runs to 14 residues. Deletions cut 0 bases from V and 2 bases from J, with 9 bases between. In DNA form, the CDR3 reads TGCGCCAGCAGCTTGGGACAGCCCGCCTACGAGCAGTACTTC. This encodes CASSLGQPAYEQYF.

The chain carries TRBV30 and TRBJ1-1; 7 bases are shared with TRBD1. This CDR3 region has 13 residues. CDR1 is GTSNPN, CDR2 SVGIG, per germline (reference sequence). The junction had 7 bases not matched to a gene; V was cut back by 3 bases and J by 6 bases. CDR3 sequence (DNA): TGTGCCTGGAGCCCACAGGGGTACCCTGAAGCTTTCTTT. Its protein is CAWSPQGYPEAFF.

The rearrangement links TRBV7-9 to TRBJ2-1; 8 nucleotides align to TRBD2. This CDR3 has 15 amino acids. V lost 5 bases and J lost 7; bases outside the gene matches: 10. CDR1 is SEHNR and CDR2 is FQNEAQ in the germline V gene (reference sequence). In nucleotides, the CDR3 is TGTGCCAGCAGCCCCCCCGGGGGGGAATGGAATGAGCAGTTCTTC. Translating it yields CASSPPGGEWNEQFF.

There are a few counts of this clone. V gene TRBV30 combines with J gene TRBJ2-5; 10 bases match TRBD2. Per germline, CDR1 GTSNPN and CDR2 SVGIG (reference sequence). The CDR3 runs 13 residues. The V segment lost 8 bases and the J segment 0 bases; nucleotides outside the gene matches: 3. As DNA, the CDR3 is TGTGCCCATACTAGCGGGAACCAAGAGACCCAGTACTTC. It specifies CAHTSGNQETQYF.

The chain joins TRBV30 to TRBJ1-1; 8 positions agree with TRBD1. J was trimmed by 1 base and V by 7 bases; bases with no gene match: 5. The CDR3 totals 13 residues. Germline V gene sequence: CDR1 GTSNPN, CDR2 SVGIG (reference sequence). The DNA of the CDR3 is TGTGCCTTAACACAGGGGGGGAACACTGAAGCTTTCTTT. It yields the protein CALTQGGNTEAFF.

Only a few counts were recorded for this clone. The gene calls are TRBV30 and TRBJ1-1; TRBD1 matches at 7 bases. V shed 4 bases and J 0 bases; nucleotides not matched to a gene: 8. This CDR3 region has 15 residues. Germline V CDR1 and CDR2: GTSNPN, SVGIG (reference sequence). Written as DNA, the CDR3 is TGTGCCTGGATTAAACGAGACAGGGTGAACACTGAAGCTTTCTTT. The encoded protein is CAWIKRDRVNTEAFF.

This chain links TRBV27 with TRBJ2-7; tentative D call: TRBD1 (6 bases). Trimming pared 7 bases from V and 3 bases from J, leaving 13 bases between. Germline values: CDR1 MNHEY, CDR2 SMNVEV (reference sequence). The CDR3 contains 13 residues. CDR3 DNA sequence: TGTGCCAGCACTTCGCACAGGGACTACGAGCAGTACTTC. It specifies CASTSHRDYEQYF.

The rearrangement joins TRBV29-1 to TRBJ1-2; maybe TRBD1 (5 bases). Germline V CDR1 and CDR2: SQVTM, ANQGSEA. The CDR3 contains 14 residues. Trimming took off 6 bases at V and 1 base at J, with 15 bases between the two ends. CDR3 region: CSVDISGINYGYTF. As DNA, the CDR3 is TGCAGCGTAGACATTTCAGGGATTAACTATGGCTACACCTTC.

This sequence joins TRBV6-4 and TRBJ2-5, with a weak D call TRBD2 (5 bases). This CDR3 has 13 amino acids. Trimming removed 4 bases at V and 7 bases at J, with 13 bases between. Germline V gives CDR1 MRHNA, CDR2 SNTAGT. CDR3: CASSADGAGTQYF. The CDR3 nucleotides are TGTGCCAGCAGTGCTGACGGCGCGGGGACCCAGTACTTC.

This clone showed up just once. The V and J genes are TRBV1 and TRBJ2-1; the table calls TRBD2, which could not be checked here. TRBV1 is a pseudogene segment. The CDR3 sequence is 17 residues long. The CDR3 is CTSSRPSGAGDYNEQFF. The CDR3 bases are TGCACCAGCAGCAGGCCTTCGGGTGCGGGAGATTACAATGAGCAGTTCTTC.

The sample holds one count of this clone. V is TRBV11-2 and J is TRBJ2-2, with a tentative D call TRBD2 (5 bases). Germline CDR1 SGHAT, CDR2 FQNNGV. This CDR3 is 16 amino acids long. The V and J ends lost 3 bases and 7 bases respectively, with 18 bases between them. CDR3: CASSLNSVPASGELFF. The CDR3 nucleotides read TGTGCCAGCAGCTTGAATAGCGTACCAGCTAGCGGGGAGCTGTTTTTT.

V usage is TRBV5-6 and J usage is TRBJ1-5; no clear D. Trimming stripped 4 bases from V and 7 bases from J, with 12 bases between. The CDR3 has 13 amino acids. Germline loops: CDR1 SGHDT, CDR2 YYEEEE. The CDR3 region is CASSQRAGQPQHF. CDR3 DNA sequence: TGTGCCAGCAGCCAGCGTGCGGGCCAGCCCCAGCATTTT.

The V gene is TRBV5-4, the J gene TRBJ2-5, with D tentatively TRBD2 (5 bases). Looked up from germline, CDR1 is SGHNT and CDR2 is YYREEE (reference sequence). The CDR3 totals 15 residues. V lost 4 bases, J lost 1 base, and 14 bases lay in between. CDR3 nucleotides: TGTGCCAGCAGCCTACGGGCTAGCAGCCAAGAGACCCAGTACTTC. Protein product: CASSLRASSQETQYF. The entire variable domain, with the rest obtained from reference TRBV5-4 and TRBJ2-5, is as follows: ETGVTQSPTHLIKTRGQQVTLRCSSQSGHNTVSWYQQALGQGPQFIFQYYREEENGRGNFPPRFSGLQFPNYSSELNVNALELDDSALYLCASSLRASSQETQYFGPGTRLLVL.

The chain has TRBV2 and TRBJ1-6; a weak D match, TRBD1 (5 bases). The CDR3 covers 14 residues. The ends were cut back, 7 bases at V and 9 bases at J, with 16 bases in the middle. Germline CDR1 is SNHLY and CDR2 is FYNNEI. The CDR3 DNA reads TGTGCCAGCATCCCGGGGGTTCCTAGTTCACCCCTCCACTTT. This sequence encodes CASIPGVPSSPLHF.

This chain connects TRBV6-4 to TRBJ1-1; no clear D gene. This CDR3 comprises 13 residues. CDR1 MRHNA and CDR2 SNTAGT come from the germline V gene. The V and J ends lost 6 bases and 1 base respectively, with 9 bases between them. CDR3 DNA: TGTGCCAGCAGGAACAGCTGGAACACTGAAGCTTTCTTT. This translates into CASRNSWNTEAFF.

CDR3 DNA sequence: TGCGCCAGCAGCCGATTGGGGGGTCAAGAGACCCAGTACTTC. Translation gives CASSRLGGQETQYF. The chain recombines TRBV5-1 with TRBJ2-5, with D perhaps TRBD2 (6 bases). The V gene lost 4 bases and the J gene lost 2 bases, with 12 bases spanning the gap. CDR3 length: 14 residues. CDR1 and CDR2 (germline): SGHRS, YFSETQ.

This chain joins TRBV19 and TRBJ1-2; D might be TRBD1 (6 bases). The germline gives CDR1 LNHDA, CDR2 SQIVND (reference sequence). CDR3 length equals 12 residues. V lost 9 bases and J lost 4, with 12 bases in between. The CDR3 protein is CASEQGFYGYTF. The CDR3 nucleotides read TGTGCCAGCGAACAGGGTTTCTATGGCTACACCTTC. Drawing the rest from reference TRBV19 and TRBJ1-2, the complete variable domain is DGGITQSPKYLFRKEGQNVTLSCEQNLNHDAMYWYRQDPGQGLRLIYYSQIVNDFQKGDIAEGYSVSREKKESFPLTVTSAQKNPTAFYLCASEQGFYGYTFGSGTRLTVV.